This TCR beta chain emerged from a study of CD8+ T cells in alopecia areata. Study summary: The duration of tofacitinib was 6 to 18 months, with 6 months off drug afterward.

With respect to this clone: Other nucleotide sequences from this sample produce the same CDR3.

After isolation, RNA underwent reverse transcription to generate cDNA as the sequencing template. The repertoire was sequenced with immunoSEQ multiplex PCR; TCRdb's copy has only in-frame clones and lacks some. Here the sample spans about 210,000 clones, roughly 56% being singletons. As to treatment: oral pan-JAK inhibitor, 5-10 mg twice daily. CDR1 and CDR2 (germline): SGHTA, FQGNSA. Deletions cut 3 bases from V and 0 bases from J, with 7 bases between. This CDR3 comprises 14 residues. The input for sequencing was CD4+ T cells sorted from blood, taken at week 4, from a patient treated with tofacitinib. The receptor comes from a human donor with alopecia areata. The chain employs TRBV7-2 and TRBJ2-3, with D possibly being TRBD1 (5 bases). The CDR3 DNA reads as TGTGCCAGCAGCTTGACAGCTAGCACAGATACGCAGTATTTT. Its translation is CASSLTASTDTQYF.